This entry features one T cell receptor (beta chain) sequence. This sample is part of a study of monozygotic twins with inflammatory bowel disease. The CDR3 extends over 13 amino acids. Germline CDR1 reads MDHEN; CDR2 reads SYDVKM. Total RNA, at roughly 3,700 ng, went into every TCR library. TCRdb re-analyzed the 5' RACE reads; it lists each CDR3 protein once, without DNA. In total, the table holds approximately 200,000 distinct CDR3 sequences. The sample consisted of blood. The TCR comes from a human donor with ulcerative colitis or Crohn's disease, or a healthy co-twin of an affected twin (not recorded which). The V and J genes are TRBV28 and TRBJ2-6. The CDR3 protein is CASSSSGANVLTF.